The 13 T cell receptor beta chains presented below share a single source sample, sequenced in a study of technical replicates of blood from a few donors. Only in-frame clones appear in the TCRdb table, and some are missing; sequencing was by immunoSEQ multiplex PCR. The table lists roughly 50,000 clones, 90% to 95% of them singletons. Sequenced material: PBMCs. The source is a human donor in good health. Some clones in this sample may be carry-over from other donors' samples.

The rearrangement uses TRBV4-3 and TRBJ2-3; 7 bases match TRBD2. Per germline, CDR1 LGHNA and CDR2 YSLEER. The CDR3 contains 14 residues. Trimming at V came to 4 bases and at J to 1 base, leaving 2 bases not matched to a gene. The CDR3 region has the DNA TGCGCCAGCAGCCGTGGGGGGGGCACAGATACGCAGTATTTT. This translates into CASSRGGGTDTQYF.

The chain links TRBV10-3 to TRBJ2-7; 7 bases map to TRBD1. CDR1 is ENHRY and CDR2 is SYGVKD in the germline V gene. The CDR3 consists of 14 residues. With V trimmed by 10 bases and J by 2 bases, 11 bases remained unmatched. CDR3 in amino acids: CATNRGRDTYEQYF. The CDR3 DNA follows: TGTGCCACCAACAGGGGACGCGACACCTACGAGCAGTACTTC.

The chain couples TRBV5-4 to TRBJ2-1; a weak D match, TRBD2 (6 bases). Germline lookup yields CDR1 SGHNT and CDR2 YYREEE (reference sequence). The ends were cut back, 0 bases at V and 5 bases at J, with 18 bases in the middle. The CDR3 has 17 amino acids. In DNA, the CDR3 is TGTGCCAGCAGCTTGGCCGGAGGTGGGGGGTATAACAATGAGCAGTTCTTC. Translation gives CASSLAGGGGYNNEQFF.

This chain uses TRBV5-4 with TRBJ2-7, with 9 positions matching TRBD1. Germline V gene sequence: CDR1 SGHNT, CDR2 YYREEE (reference sequence). Losses at the gene ends were 3 bases for V and 2 bases for J; bases not matched to a gene: 6. This CDR3 has 15 amino acids. Written as DNA, the CDR3 is TGTGCCAGCAGCTACCCGGGACAGGGTCCCTACGAGCAGTACTTC. Translated, it gives CASSYPGQGPYEQYF.

The chain employs TRBV11-2 and TRBJ2-3; maybe TRBD2 (6 bases). The germline V gene has CDR1 SGHAT and CDR2 FQNNGV. CDR3 length: 18 amino acids. With 3 bases removed from V and 0 bases from J, the gap between germline ends came to 19 bases. This chain's CDR3 is CASSLGRGAGYSTDTQYF. The DNA of the CDR3 is TGTGCCAGCAGCTTGGGAAGGGGCGCGGGGTATAGCACAGATACGCAGTATTTT.

The chain uses TRBV4-2 and TRBJ2-5, with TRBD1 as a possible D gene (6 bases). Trimming took off 1 base at V and 1 base at J, with 7 bases between the two ends. Germline CDR1 LGHNA, CDR2 YNFKEQ. CDR3 size: 14 residues. The CDR3 protein is CASSQGDTQETQYF. The CDR3 bases are TGTGCCAGCAGCCAAGGGGACACCCAAGAGACCCAGTACTTC.

V usage is TRBV27 and J usage is TRBJ2-7, with 8 nucleotides matching TRBD2. Germline assignment: CDR1 MNHEY and CDR2 SMNVEV (reference sequence). V gave up 5 bases and J gave up 4 bases; unmatched junction bases: 10. CDR3 size: 15 residues. The CDR3 nucleotides read TGTGCCAGCAGTACAAGGCGGGAGGCCCAATACGAGCAGTACTTC. This codes for CASSTRREAQYEQYF.

This rearrangement joins TRBV27 to TRBJ2-3; the D is unclear. The CDR3 loop spans 16 amino acids. V gave up 1 base and J gave up 1 base, with 12 bases separating them. CDR1 is MNHEY and CDR2 is SMNVEV in the germline V gene (reference sequence). Here the CDR3 reads CASSLWVTSRTDTQYF. The DNA of the CDR3 is TGTGCCAGCAGTTTATGGGTGACTTCTCGCACAGATACGCAGTATTTT.

This clone was seen a single time. The chain joins TRBV7-3 to TRBJ1-2, with a weak D call TRBD1 (6 bases). Germline V gene sequence: CDR1 SGHTA, CDR2 FQGTGA. The CDR3 has 14 residues. V lost 7 bases to trimming and J lost 8 bases, with 20 bases between them. The CDR3 loop reads CASTNYGGPQGYTF. Here the CDR3 DNA reads TGTGCCAGCACCAATTACGGGGGGCCGCAGGGCTACACCTTC.

This clone was seen only once. This sequence joins TRBV30 and TRBJ2-7; TRBD2 matches 7 bases. The CDR3 spans 16 residues. The germline gives CDR1 GTSNPN, CDR2 SVGIG (reference sequence). J gave up 12 bases and V 5 bases, and 25 bases lay outside the gene matches. As DNA, the CDR3 is TGTGCCTGGCATCGGGAGTGGGGGGAGGGCGGATCTGGCTCGTACTTC. Amino acid sequence: CAWHREWGEGGSGSYF. The whole variable domain, remainder taken from reference TRBV30 and TRBJ2-7, is SQTIHQWPATLVQPVGSPLSLECTVEGTSNPNLYWYRQAAGRGLQLLFYSVGIGQISSEVPQNLSASRPQDRQFILSSKKLLLSDSGFYLCAWHREWGEGGSGSYFGPGTRLTVT.

The chain links TRBV6-1 to TRBJ1-1; no clear D. V lost 7 bases to trimming and J lost 6 bases, with 6 bases between them. Germline V gene data show CDR1 as MNHNS and CDR2 as SASEGT. This CDR3 has 10 amino acids. The CDR3 DNA reads TGTGCCAGCACCCGAGCTGAAGCTTTCTTT. Its translation: CASTRAEAFF.

This clone was detected once. The genes are TRBV5-3 and TRBJ1-1; D may be TRBD1 (5 bases). TRBV5-3 is assigned to the ORF class and has an uncertain function. V was clipped by 5 bases and J by 5 bases, with 13 bases between them. The CDR3 consists of 13 residues. DNA for the CDR3: TGTGCCAGAAGGGTCCAGGGTGGTACTGAAGCTTTCTTT. It yields the protein CARRVQGGTEAFF.

The gene calls are TRBV5-1 and TRBJ2-6, with 7 bases fitting TRBD1. The CDR3 sequence is 17 residues long. CDR1 SGHRS and CDR2 YFSETQ come from the germline V gene. V gave up 4 bases and J gave up 0 bases; unmatched junction bases: 7. CDR3 in DNA: TGCGCCAGCAGCGAGACAGGGTGGAGCTCTGGGGCCAACGTCCTGACTTTC. Its protein product is CASSETGWSSGANVLTF. Full variable domain (missing parts from reference TRBV5-1 and TRBJ2-6): KAGVTQTPRYLIKTRGQQVTLSCSPISGHRSVSWYQQTPGQGLQFLFEYFSETQRNKGNFPGRFSGRQFSNSRSEMNVSTLELGDSALYLCASSETGWSSGANVLTFGAGSRLTVL.